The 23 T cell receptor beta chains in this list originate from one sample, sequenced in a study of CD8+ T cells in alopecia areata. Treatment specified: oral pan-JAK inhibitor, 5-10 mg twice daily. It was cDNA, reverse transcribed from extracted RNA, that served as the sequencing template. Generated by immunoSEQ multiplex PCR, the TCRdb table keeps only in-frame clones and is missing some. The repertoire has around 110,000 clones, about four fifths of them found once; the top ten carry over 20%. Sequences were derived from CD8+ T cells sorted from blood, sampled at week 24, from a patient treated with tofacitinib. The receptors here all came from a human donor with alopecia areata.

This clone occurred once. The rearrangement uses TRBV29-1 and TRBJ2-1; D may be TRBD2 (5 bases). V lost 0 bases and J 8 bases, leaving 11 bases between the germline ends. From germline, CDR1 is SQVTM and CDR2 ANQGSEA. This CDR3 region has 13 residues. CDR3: CSVEERAIDEQFF. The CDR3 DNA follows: TGCAGCGTTGAAGAGAGGGCAATAGATGAGCAGTTCTTC.

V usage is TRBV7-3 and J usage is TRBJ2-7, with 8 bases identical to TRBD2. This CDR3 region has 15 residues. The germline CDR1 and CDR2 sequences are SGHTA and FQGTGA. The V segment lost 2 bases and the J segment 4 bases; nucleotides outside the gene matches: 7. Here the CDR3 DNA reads TGTGCCAGCAGCTTAGCGGGGGGATCGTCGTACGAGCAGTACTTC. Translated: CASSLAGGSSYEQYF.

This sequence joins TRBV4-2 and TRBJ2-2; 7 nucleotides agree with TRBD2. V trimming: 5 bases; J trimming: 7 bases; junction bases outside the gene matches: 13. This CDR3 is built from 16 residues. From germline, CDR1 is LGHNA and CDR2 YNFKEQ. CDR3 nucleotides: TGTGCCAGCAGCGCACCTGGGAGGGGCGCGGGCGGGGAGCTGTTTTTT. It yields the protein CASSAPGRGAGGELFF.

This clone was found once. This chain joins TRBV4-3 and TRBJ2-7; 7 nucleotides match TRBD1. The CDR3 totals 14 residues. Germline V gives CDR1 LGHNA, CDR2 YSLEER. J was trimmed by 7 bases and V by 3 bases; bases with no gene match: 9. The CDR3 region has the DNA TGCGCCAGCAGCCATGAGGGGGCTCTACGAGAGCAGTACTTC. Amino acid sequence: CASSHEGALREQYF.

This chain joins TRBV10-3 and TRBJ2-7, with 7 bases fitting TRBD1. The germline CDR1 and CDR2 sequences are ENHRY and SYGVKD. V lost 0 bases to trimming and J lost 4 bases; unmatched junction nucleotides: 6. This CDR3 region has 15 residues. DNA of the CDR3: TGTGCCATCAGTGAGTCGACAGGGTTGAAATACGAGCAGTACTTC. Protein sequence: CAISESTGLKYEQYF.

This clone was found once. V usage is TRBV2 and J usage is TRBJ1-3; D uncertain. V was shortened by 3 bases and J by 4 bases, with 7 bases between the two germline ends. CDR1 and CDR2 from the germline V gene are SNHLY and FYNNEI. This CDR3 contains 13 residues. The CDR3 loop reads CASSDYWGNTIYF. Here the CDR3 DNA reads TGTGCCAGCAGTGATTATTGGGGAAACACCATATATTTT.

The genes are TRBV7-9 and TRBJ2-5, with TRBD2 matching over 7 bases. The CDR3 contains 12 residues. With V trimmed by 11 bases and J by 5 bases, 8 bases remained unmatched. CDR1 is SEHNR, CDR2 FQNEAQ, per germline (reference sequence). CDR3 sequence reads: CAASGAQETQYF. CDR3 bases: TGTGCCGCTAGCGGAGCTCAGGAGACCCAGTACTTC.

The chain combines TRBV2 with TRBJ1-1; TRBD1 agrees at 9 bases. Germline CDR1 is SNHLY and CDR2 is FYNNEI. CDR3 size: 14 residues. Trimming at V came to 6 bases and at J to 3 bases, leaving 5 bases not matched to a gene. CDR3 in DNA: TGTGCCAGCAGCGAACAGGGGGCGGACACTGAAGCTTTCTTT. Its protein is CASSEQGADTEAFF.

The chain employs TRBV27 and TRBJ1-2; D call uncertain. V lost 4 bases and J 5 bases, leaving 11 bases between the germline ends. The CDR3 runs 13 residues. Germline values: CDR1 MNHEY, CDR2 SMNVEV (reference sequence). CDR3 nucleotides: TGTGCCAGCAGTTGGTCACCCAATTATGGCTACACCTTC. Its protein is CASSWSPNYGYTF.

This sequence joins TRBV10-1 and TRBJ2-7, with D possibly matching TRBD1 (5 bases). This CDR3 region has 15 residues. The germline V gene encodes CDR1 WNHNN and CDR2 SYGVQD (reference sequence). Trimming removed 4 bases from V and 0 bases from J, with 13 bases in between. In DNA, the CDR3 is TGCGCCAGCAGTGCTGGGGCCTGGTCCTCCTACGAGCAGTACTTC. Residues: CASSAGAWSSYEQYF.

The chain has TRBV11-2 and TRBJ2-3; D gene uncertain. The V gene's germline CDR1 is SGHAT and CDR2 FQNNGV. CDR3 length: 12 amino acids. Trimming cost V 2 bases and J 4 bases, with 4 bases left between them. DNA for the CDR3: TGTGCCAGCAGCTTAAGGGCAGATACGCAGTATTTT. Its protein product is CASSLRADTQYF.

CDR3 protein: CASSLSRFSYEQYF. In nucleotides, the CDR3 is TGTGCCAGCAGCTTATCCAGATTCTCCTACGAGCAGTACTTC. V is TRBV7-6 and J is TRBJ2-7; D gene ambiguous. The V gene's germline CDR1 is SGHVS and CDR2 FNYEAQ. Trimming removed 2 bases from V and 0 bases from J, with 8 bases in between. The CDR3 runs to 14 residues.

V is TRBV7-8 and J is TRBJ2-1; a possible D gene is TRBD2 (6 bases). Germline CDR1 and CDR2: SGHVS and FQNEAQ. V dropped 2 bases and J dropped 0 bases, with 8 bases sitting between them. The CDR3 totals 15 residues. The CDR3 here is CASSLYGSSYNEQFF. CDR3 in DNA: TGTGCCAGCAGCTTATACGGGAGCTCCTACAATGAGCAGTTCTTC.

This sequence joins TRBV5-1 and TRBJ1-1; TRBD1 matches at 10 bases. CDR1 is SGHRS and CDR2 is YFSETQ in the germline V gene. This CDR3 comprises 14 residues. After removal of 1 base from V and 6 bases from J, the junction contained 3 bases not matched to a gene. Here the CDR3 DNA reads TGCGCCAGCAGCTTGTGGGACAGGGGCCCTGAAGCTTTCTTT. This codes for CASSLWDRGPEAFF.

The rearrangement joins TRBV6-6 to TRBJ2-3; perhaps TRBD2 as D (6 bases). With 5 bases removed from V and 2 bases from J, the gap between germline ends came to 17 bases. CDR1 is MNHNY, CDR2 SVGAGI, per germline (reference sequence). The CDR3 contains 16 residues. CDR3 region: CASSDYGGDSTDTQYF. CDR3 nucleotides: TGTGCCAGCAGTGACTACGGGGGAGATTCCACAGATACGCAGTATTTT.

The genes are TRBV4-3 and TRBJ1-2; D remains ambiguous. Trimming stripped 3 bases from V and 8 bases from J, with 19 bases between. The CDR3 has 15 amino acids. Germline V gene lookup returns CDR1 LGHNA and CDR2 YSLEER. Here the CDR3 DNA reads TGCGCCAGCAGCCAGGGCGGTTCAGCCCAAAGGGGCTACACCTTC. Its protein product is CASSQGGSAQRGYTF.

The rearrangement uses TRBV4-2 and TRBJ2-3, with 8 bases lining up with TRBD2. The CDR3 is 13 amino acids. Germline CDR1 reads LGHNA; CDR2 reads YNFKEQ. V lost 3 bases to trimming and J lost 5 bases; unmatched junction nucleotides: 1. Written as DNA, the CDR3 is TGTGCCAGCAGCCACGGGGGGGTAGATACGCAGTATTTT. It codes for CASSHGGVDTQYF.

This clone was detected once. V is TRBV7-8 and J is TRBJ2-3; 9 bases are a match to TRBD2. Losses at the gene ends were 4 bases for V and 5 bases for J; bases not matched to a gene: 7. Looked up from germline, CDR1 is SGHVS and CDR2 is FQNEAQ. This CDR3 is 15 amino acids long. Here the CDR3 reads CASSSKAGGEDTQYF. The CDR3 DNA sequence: TGTGCCAGCAGCTCCAAGGCGGGGGGGGAAGATACGCAGTATTTT. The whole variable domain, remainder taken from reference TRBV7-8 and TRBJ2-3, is GAGVSQSPRYKVAKRGQDVALRCDPISGHVSLFWYQQALGQGPEFLTYFQNEAQLDKSGLPSDRFFAERPEGSVSTLKIQRTQQEDSAVYLCASSSKAGGEDTQYFGPGTRLTVL.

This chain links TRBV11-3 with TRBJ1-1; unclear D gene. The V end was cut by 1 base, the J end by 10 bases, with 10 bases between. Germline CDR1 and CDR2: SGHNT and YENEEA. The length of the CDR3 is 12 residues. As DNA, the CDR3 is TGTGCCAGCAGCTTAGTTAACGTTGGAGCTTTCTTT. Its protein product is CASSLVNVGAFF.

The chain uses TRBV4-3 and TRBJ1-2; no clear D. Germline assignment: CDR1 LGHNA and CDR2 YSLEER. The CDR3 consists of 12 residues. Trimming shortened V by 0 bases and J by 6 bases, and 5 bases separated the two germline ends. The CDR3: CASSQESHGYTF. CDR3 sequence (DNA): TGCGCCAGCAGCCAAGAGTCCCATGGCTACACCTTC.

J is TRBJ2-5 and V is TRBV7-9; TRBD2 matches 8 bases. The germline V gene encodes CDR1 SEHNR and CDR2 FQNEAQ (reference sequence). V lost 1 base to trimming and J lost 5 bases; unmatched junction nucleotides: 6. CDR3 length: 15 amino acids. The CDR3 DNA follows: TGTGCCAGCAGCTTAGGGGATAGCGGGGCCGAGACCCAGTACTTC. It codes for CASSLGDSGAETQYF.

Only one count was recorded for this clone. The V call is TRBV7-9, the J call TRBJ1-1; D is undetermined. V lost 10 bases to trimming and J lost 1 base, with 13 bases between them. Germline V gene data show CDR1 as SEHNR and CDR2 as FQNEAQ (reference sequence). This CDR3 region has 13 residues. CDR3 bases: TGTGCCACCATTATTACGGGGAACACTGAAGCTTTCTTT. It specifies CATIITGNTEAFF.

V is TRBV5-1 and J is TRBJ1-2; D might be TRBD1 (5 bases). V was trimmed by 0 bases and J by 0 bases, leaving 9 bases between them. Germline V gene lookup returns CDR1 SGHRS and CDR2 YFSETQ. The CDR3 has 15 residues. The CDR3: CASSLAGGANYGYTF. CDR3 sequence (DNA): TGCGCCAGCAGCTTGGCCGGGGGTGCTAACTATGGCTACACCTTC.